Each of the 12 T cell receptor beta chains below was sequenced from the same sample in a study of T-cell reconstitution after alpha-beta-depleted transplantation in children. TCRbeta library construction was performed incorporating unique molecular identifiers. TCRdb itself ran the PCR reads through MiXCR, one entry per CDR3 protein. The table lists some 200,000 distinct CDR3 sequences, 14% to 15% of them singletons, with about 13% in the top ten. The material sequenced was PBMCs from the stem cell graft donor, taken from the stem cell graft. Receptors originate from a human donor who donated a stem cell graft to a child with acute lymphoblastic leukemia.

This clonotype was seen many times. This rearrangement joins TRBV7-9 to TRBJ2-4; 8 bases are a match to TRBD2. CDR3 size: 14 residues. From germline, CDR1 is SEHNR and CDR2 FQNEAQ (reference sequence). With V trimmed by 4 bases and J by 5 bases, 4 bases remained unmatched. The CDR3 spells CASSSIAGQNIQYF. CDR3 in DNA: TGTGCCAGCAGCTCAATAGCGGGGCAAAACATTCAGTACTTC.

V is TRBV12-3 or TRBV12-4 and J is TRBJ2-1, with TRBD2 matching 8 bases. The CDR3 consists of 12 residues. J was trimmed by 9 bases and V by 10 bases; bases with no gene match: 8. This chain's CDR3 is CATGGTRGEQFF. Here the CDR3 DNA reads TGTGCCACGGGAGGGACACGGGGTGAGCAGTTCTTC.

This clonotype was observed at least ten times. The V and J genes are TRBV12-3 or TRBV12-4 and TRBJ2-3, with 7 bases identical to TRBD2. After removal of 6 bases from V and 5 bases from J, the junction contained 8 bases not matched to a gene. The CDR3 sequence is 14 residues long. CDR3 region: CASRPGGDIDTQYF. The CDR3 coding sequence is TGTGCCAGCAGGCCTGGGGGGGATATAGATACGCAGTATTTT.

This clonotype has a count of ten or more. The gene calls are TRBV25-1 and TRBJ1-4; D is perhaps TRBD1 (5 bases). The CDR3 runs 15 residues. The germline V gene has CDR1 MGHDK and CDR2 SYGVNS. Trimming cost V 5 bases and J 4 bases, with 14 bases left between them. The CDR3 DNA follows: TGTGCCAGCAGTCACACCCTCGGGGGTAATGAAAAACTGTTTTTT. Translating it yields CASSHTLGGNEKLFF.

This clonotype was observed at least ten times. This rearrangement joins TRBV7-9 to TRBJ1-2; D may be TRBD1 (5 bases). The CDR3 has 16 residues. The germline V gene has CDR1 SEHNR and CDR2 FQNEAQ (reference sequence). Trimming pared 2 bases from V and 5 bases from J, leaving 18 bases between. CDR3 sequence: CASSLYASGLGYGYTF. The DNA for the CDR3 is TGTGCCAGCAGCTTATATGCTTCAGGGTTGGGATATGGCTACACCTTC. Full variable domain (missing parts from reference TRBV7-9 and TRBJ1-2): DTGVSQNPRHKITKRGQNVTFRCDPISEHNRLYWYRQTLGQGPEFLTYFQNEAQLEKSRLLSDRFSAERPKGSFSTLEIQRTEQGDSAMYLCASSLYASGLGYGYTFGSGTRLTVV.

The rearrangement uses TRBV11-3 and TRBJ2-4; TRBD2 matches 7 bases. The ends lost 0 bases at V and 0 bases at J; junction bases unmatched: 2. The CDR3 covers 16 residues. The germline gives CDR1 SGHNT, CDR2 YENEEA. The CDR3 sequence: CASSLEGTIAKNIQYF. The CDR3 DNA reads TGTGCCAGCAGCTTAGAAGGGACTATAGCCAAAAACATTCAGTACTTC.

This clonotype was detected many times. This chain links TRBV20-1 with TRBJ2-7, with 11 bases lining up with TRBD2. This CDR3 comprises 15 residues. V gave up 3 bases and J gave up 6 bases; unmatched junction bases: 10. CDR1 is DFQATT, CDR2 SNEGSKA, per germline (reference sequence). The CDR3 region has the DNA TGCAGTGCTAGTCCACTAGCGGGAGTGCTTTCCGAGCAGTACTTC. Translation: CSASPLAGVLSEQYF.

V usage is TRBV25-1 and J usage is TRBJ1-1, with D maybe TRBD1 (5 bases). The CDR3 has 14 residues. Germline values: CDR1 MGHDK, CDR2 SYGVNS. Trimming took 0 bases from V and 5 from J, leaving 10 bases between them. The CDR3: CASSEYRQPTEAFF. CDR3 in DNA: TGTGCCAGCAGTGAATATAGACAGCCGACTGAAGCTTTCTTT. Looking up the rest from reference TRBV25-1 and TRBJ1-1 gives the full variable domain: EADIYQTPRYLVIGTGKKITLECSQTMGHDKMYWYQQDPGMELHLIHYSYGVNSTEKGDLSSESTVSRIRTEHFPLTLESARPSHTSQYLCASSEYRQPTEAFFGQGTRLTVV.

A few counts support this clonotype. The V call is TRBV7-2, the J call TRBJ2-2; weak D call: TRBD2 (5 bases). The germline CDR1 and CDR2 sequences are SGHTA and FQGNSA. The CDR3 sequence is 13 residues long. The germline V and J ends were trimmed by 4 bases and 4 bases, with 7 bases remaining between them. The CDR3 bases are TGTGCCAGCAGCTCGAGGGTCACCGGGGAGCTGTTTTTT. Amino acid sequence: CASSSRVTGELFF.

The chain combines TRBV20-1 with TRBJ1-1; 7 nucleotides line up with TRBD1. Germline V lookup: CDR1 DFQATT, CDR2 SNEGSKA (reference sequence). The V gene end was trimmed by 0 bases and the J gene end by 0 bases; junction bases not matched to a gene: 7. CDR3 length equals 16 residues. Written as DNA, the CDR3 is TGCAGTGCTAGAGATCCCCAGGGACAGATGAACACTGAAGCTTTCTTT. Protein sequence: CSARDPQGQMNTEAFF.

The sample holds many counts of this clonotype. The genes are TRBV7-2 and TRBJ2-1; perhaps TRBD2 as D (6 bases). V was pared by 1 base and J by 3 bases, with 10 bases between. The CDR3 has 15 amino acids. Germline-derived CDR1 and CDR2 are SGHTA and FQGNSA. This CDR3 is CASSLGAGSYNEQFF. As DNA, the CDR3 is TGTGCCAGCAGCTTAGGTGCGGGAAGCTACAATGAGCAGTTCTTC.

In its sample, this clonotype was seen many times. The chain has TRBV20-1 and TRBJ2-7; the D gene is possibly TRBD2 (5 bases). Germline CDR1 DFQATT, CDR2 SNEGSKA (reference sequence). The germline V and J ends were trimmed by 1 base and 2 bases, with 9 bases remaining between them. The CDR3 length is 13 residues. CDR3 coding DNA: TGCAGTGCTAGAGTAGAGGGAACCTACGAGCAGTACTTC. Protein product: CSARVEGTYEQYF.